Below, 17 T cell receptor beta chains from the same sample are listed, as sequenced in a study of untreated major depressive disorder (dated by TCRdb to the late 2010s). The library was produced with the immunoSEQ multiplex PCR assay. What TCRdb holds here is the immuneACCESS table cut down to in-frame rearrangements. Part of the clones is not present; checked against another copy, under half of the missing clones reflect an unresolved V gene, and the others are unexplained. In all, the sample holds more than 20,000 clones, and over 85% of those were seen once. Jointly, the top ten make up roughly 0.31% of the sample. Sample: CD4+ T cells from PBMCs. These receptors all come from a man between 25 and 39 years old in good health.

The CDR3 nucleotides read TGTGCCTGGAGTACACGCGAGGGTGGCAATCAGCCCCAGCATTTT. Residues: CAWSTREGGNQPQHF. The rearrangement uses TRBV30 and TRBJ1-5, with D uncertain. The CDR3 loop spans 15 amino acids. Trimming shortened V by 2 bases and J by 2 bases, and 13 bases separated the two germline ends. The germline V gene encodes CDR1 GTSNPN and CDR2 SVGIG (reference sequence).

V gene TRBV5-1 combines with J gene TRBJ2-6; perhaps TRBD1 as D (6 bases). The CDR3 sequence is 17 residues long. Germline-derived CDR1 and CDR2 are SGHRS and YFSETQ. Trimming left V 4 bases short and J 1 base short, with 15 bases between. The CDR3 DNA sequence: TGCGCCAGCAGCAATCGCAGGGGAGAGTCTGGGGCCAACGTCCTGACTTTC. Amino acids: CASSNRRGESGANVLTF.

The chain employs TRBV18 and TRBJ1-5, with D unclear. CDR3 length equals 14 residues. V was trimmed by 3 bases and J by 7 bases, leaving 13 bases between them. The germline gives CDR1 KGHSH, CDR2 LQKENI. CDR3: CASSPSYANQPQHF. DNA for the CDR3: TGTGCCAGCTCACCGTCCTACGCTAACCAGCCCCAGCATTTT. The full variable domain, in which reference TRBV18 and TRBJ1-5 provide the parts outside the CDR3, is NAGVMQNPRHLVRRRGQEARLRCSPMKGHSHVYWYRQLPEEGLKFMVYLQKENIIDESGMPKERFSAEFPKEGPSILRIQQVVRGDSAAYFCASSPSYANQPQHFGDGTRLSIL.

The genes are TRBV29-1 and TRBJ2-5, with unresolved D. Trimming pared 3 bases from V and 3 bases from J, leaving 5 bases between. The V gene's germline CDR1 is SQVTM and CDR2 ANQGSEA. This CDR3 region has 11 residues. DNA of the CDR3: TGCAGCGTTGAGCCGGAAGAGACCCAGTACTTC. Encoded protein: CSVEPEETQYF.

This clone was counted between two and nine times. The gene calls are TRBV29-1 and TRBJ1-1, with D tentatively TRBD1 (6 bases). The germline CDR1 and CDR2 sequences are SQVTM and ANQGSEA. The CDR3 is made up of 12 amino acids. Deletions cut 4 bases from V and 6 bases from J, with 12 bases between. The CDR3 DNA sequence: TGCAGCGTTGGAGGTAGGGGGTCTGAAGCTTTCTTT. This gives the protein CSVGGRGSEAFF.

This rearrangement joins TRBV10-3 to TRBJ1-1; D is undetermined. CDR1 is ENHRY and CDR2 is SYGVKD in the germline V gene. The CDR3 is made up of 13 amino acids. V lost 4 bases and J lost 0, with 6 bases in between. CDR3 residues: CAISGAVNTEAFF. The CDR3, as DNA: TGTGCCATCAGTGGGGCAGTGAACACTGAAGCTTTCTTT.

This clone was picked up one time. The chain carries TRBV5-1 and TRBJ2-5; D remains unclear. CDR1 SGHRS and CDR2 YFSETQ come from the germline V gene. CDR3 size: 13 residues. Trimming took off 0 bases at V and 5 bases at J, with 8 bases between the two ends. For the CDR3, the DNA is TGCGCCAGCAGCTTGGAAGCAGTGGAGACCCAGTACTTC. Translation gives CASSLEAVETQYF. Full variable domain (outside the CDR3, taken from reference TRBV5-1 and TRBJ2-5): KAGVTQTPRYLIKTRGQQVTLSCSPISGHRSVSWYQQTPGQGLQFLFEYFSETQRNKGNFPGRFSGRQFSNSRSEMNVSTLELGDSALYLCASSLEAVETQYFGPGTRLLVL.

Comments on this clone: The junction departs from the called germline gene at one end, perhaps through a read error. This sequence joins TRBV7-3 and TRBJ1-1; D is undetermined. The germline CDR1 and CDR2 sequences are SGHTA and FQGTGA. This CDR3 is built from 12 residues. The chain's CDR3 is CASSLTFSELSF. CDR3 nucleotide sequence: TGTGCCAGCAGCTTAACGTTCTCAGAGCTCTCATTT.

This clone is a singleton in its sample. CDR3: CASSEGRIAGNTIYF. The CDR3 nucleotides read TGTGCCAGCAGTGAAGGGCGGATAGCTGGAAACACCATATATTTT. The chain couples TRBV2 to TRBJ1-3; D is unclear. Per the germline V gene, CDR1 is SNHLY and CDR2 is FYNNEI. Trimming left V 1 base short and J 2 bases short, with 9 bases between. The CDR3 spans 15 residues.

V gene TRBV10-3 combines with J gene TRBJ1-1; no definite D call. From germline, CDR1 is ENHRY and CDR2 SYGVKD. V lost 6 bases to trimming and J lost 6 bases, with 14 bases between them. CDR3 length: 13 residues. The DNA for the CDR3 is TGTGCCATCAGGTCAGGTAGAGAACCTGAAGCTTTCTTT. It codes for CAIRSGREPEAFF.

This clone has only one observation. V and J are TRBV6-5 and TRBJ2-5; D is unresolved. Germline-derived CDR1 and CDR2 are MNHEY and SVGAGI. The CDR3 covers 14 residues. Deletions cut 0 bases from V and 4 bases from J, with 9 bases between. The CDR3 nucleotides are TGTGCCAGCAGTTACTCGGAGTCCGGAGAGACCCAGTACTTC. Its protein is CASSYSESGETQYF.

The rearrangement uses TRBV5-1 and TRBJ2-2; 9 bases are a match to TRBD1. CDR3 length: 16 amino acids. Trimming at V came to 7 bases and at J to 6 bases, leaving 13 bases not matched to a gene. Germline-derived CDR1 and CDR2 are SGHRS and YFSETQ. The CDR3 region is CASGLGQGRLAGELFF. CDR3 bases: TGCGCCAGCGGATTAGGACAGGGGAGATTGGCCGGGGAGCTGTTTTTT.

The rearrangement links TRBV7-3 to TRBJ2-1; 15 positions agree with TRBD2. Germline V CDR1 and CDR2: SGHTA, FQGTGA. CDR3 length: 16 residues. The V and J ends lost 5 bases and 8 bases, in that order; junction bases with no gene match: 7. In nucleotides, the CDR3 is TGTGCCAGCAGCCAAGGGACTAGCGGGAGGATAGATGAGCAGTTCTTC. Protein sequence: CASSQGTSGRIDEQFF.

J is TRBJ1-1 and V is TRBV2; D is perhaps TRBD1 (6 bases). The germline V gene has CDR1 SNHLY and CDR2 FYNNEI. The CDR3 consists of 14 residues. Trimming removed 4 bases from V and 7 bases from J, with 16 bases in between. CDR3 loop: CASSAPGHGGEAFF. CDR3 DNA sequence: TGTGCCAGCAGTGCCCCGGGACACGGAGGTGAAGCTTTCTTT.

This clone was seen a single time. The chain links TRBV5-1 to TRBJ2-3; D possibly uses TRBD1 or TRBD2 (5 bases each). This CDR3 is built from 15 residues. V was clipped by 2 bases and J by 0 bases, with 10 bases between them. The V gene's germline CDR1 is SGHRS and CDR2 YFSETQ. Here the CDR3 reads CASSFWGRSTDTQYF. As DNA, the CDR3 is TGCGCCAGCAGCTTTTGGGGGAGAAGCACAGATACGCAGTATTTT.

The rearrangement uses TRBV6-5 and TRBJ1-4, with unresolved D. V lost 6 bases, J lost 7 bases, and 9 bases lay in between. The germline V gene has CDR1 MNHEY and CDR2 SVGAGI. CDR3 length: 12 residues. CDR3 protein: CASSRRREKLFF. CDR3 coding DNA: TGTGCCAGCAGCCGCCGGCGTGAAAAACTGTTTTTT.

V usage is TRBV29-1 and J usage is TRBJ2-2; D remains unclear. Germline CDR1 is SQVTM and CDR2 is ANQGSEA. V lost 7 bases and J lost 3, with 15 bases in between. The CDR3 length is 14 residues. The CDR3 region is CSAFPNRDTGELFF. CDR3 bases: TGCAGCGCCTTCCCGAACCGCGACACCGGGGAGCTGTTTTTT.